These 30 T cell receptor beta chains share one sample of origin, sequenced in a study of human T cells and chemical hapten exposure. Time point meaning: healthy volunteer bleed at 2 weeks. The authors' total RNA extraction used unfractionated whole blood. MiXCR, run by TCRdb on the RACE reads, gives a single entry per CDR3 protein. This sample has tens of thousands of distinct CDR3 sequences; about 4.8% occur once, and the top ten carry approximately 6.3%. Input material: whole blood. The receptors stem from a human donor in good health. Some clones in this sample may be carry-over from other donors' samples.

There are many counts of this clonotype. The chain is built from TRBV3-1 and TRBJ1-1; no definite D call. Germline V gene data show CDR1 as LGHDT and CDR2 as YNNKEL (reference sequence). The CDR3 consists of 15 residues. With 4 bases removed from V and 0 bases from J, the gap between germline ends came to 12 bases. The CDR3, as DNA: TGTGCCAGCAGCCCCCGGGGAAGGGTGAACACTGAAGCTTTCTTT. Translated: CASSPRGRVNTEAFF.

In its sample, this clonotype was seen many times. The rearrangement joins TRBV5-1 to TRBJ2-3, with 11 bases that match TRBD2. From germline, CDR1 is SGHRS and CDR2 YFSETQ. The CDR3 has 16 residues. V lost 4 bases, J lost 1 base, and 5 bases stayed unmatched. CDR3 coding DNA: TGCGCCAGCAGCCGACCGACTAGCGGGGGCACAGATACGCAGTATTTT. Translated: CASSRPTSGGTDTQYF. Looking up the rest from reference TRBV5-1 and TRBJ2-3 gives the full variable domain: KAGVTQTPRYLIKTRGQQVTLSCSPISGHRSVSWYQQTPGQGLQFLFEYFSETQRNKGNFPGRFSGRQFSNSRSEMNVSTLELGDSALYLCASSRPTSGGTDTQYFGPGTRLTVL.

This clonotype has ten or more counts. The rearrangement joins TRBV12-5 to TRBJ1-5; D is unresolved. Germline values: CDR1 LGHNT, CDR2 FRNRAP. This CDR3 is built from 13 residues. Deletions cut 4 bases from V and 4 bases from J, with 8 bases between. This CDR3 reads CASGSDVNQPQHF. The CDR3 coding sequence is TGTGCTAGTGGTTCCGACGTTAATCAGCCCCAGCATTTT.

This clonotype was seen only a few times. This chain uses TRBV20-1 with TRBJ2-7; TRBD1 agrees at 8 bases. CDR3 length: 14 amino acids. The germline gives CDR1 DFQATT, CDR2 SNEGSKA (reference sequence). The V gene end was trimmed by 3 bases and the J gene end by 6 bases; junction bases not matched to a gene: 10. CDR3 in DNA: TGCAGTGCTAGGTTGGACAGGGTTAGCCGCGAGCAGTACTTC. Its protein is CSARLDRVSREQYF.

J is TRBJ2-2 and V is TRBV25-1; no clear D. Germline V gene data show CDR1 as MGHDK and CDR2 as SYGVNS. This CDR3 spans 17 amino acids. Trimming removed 3 bases at V and 2 bases at J, with 16 bases between. This chain's CDR3 is CASSDNFGGRNTGELFF. For the CDR3, the DNA is TGTGCCAGCAGTGACAACTTTGGCGGAAGAAACACCGGGGAGCTGTTTTTT.

This clonotype was counted between two and nine times. J is TRBJ1-4 and V is TRBV24-1; a weak D match, TRBD1 (5 bases). V lost 0 bases and J lost 6, with 13 bases in between. CDR1 KGHDR and CDR2 SFDVKD come from the germline V gene. CDR3 length equals 16 residues. Written as DNA, the CDR3 is TGTGCCACCAGTGATTTGCTGCCACTAGGGGATGAAAAACTGTTTTTT. Amino acid sequence: CATSDLLPLGDEKLFF.

The rearrangement links TRBV2 to TRBJ1-4; unclear D gene. With 3 bases removed from V and 0 bases from J, the gap between germline ends came to 5 bases. The CDR3 is 14 amino acids. Germline loops: CDR1 SNHLY, CDR2 FYNNEI. CDR3 in amino acids: CASSDRATNEKLFF. DNA for the CDR3: TGTGCCAGCAGTGACCGGGCAACTAATGAAAAACTGTTTTTT.

This clonotype was counted between two and nine times. CDR3 coding DNA: TGTGCCAGCAGCTTAGGAGGGGCTAGCGGGAGTACCGATACGCAGTATTTT. Translating it yields CASSLGGASGSTDTQYF. The rearrangement joins TRBV13 to TRBJ2-3, with 10 bases that match TRBD2. Looked up from germline, CDR1 is PRHDT and CDR2 is FYEKMQ (reference sequence). The CDR3 is 17 amino acids. Losses at the gene ends were 0 bases for V and 6 bases for J; bases not matched to a gene: 9. The full variable domain, completed using reference TRBV13 and TRBJ2-3, is AAGVIQSPRHLIKEKRETATLKCYPIPRHDTVYWYQQGPGQDPQFLISFYEKMQSDKGSIPDRFSAQQFSDYHSELNMSSLELGDSALYFCASSLGGASGSTDTQYFGPGTRLTVL.

This clonotype was recorded many times. V is TRBV9 and J is TRBJ2-1, with TRBD2 identical over 8 bases. Germline assignment: CDR1 SGDLS and CDR2 YYNGEE. Trimming removed 8 bases from V and 3 bases from J; junction bases left unmatched: 7. The CDR3 has 14 amino acids. The CDR3 is CASRRGADYNEQFF. CDR3 nucleotide sequence: TGTGCCAGTAGGCGGGGGGCGGACTACAATGAGCAGTTCTTC.

The table lists this clonotype with many counts. This chain connects TRBV28 to TRBJ2-2, with TRBD1 matching over 11 bases. Germline CDR1 is MDHEN and CDR2 is SYDVKM. The ends lost 6 bases at V and 6 bases at J; junction bases unmatched: 3. This CDR3 has 14 residues. The CDR3 DNA reads TGTGCCAGCAGATGGACAGGGGGCTCCGGGGAGCTGTTTTTT. Its protein product is CASRWTGGSGELFF.

At least ten counts were recorded for this clonotype. The J gene is TRBJ1-2, the V gene TRBV5-1, with D hard to call. This CDR3 has 13 amino acids. Germline V CDR1 and CDR2: SGHRS, YFSETQ. With 4 bases removed from V and 5 bases from J, the gap between germline ends came to 12 bases. The CDR3 spells CASSLDAFYGYTF. The DNA of the CDR3 is TGCGCCAGCAGCCTAGATGCCTTTTATGGCTACACCTTC.

This clonotype occurred many times. The V call is TRBV7-2, the J call TRBJ2-5; TRBD2 aligns across 8 bases. This CDR3 has 16 amino acids. After removal of 2 bases from V and 3 bases from J, the junction contained 8 bases not matched to a gene. Germline-derived CDR1 and CDR2 are SGHTA and FQGNSA. For the CDR3, the DNA is TGTGCCAGCAGCTTATTGGCGGGAGGAGGGAAAGAGACCCAGTACTTC. Encoded protein: CASSLLAGGGKETQYF.

This clonotype was detected ten times or more. The chain has TRBV3-1 and TRBJ1-2; D is unresolved. Germline-derived CDR1 and CDR2 are LGHDT and YNNKEL (reference sequence). The CDR3 loop spans 15 amino acids. Trimming removed 0 bases at V and 4 bases at J, with 12 bases between. The CDR3 sequence is CASSQEARGIYGYTF. CDR3 DNA sequence: TGTGCCAGCAGCCAAGAAGCTCGGGGAATCTATGGCTACACCTTC.

This clonotype was observed a few times. This chain joins TRBV24-1 and TRBJ2-5; tentative D call: TRBD2 (5 bases). This CDR3 has 15 amino acids. V was clipped by 3 bases and J by 1 base, with 11 bases between them. Germline V gene lookup returns CDR1 KGHDR and CDR2 SFDVKD. The CDR3 here is CATSDTRTRQETQYF. Here the CDR3 DNA reads TGTGCCACCAGTGATACCCGGACTCGCCAAGAGACCCAGTACTTC.

This clonotype was seen many times. This chain links TRBV3-1 with TRBJ2-4, with D perhaps matching TRBD2 (7 bases). V was clipped by 6 bases and J by 2 bases, with 14 bases between them. The CDR3 is made up of 15 amino acids. In germline, CDR1 is LGHDT, CDR2 YNNKEL (reference sequence). The CDR3 loop reads CASRGGGASKNIQYF. CDR3 nucleotide sequence: TGTGCCAGCAGGGGGGGGGGGGCCTCCAAAAACATTCAGTACTTC.

Ten or more counts support this clonotype. The chain employs TRBV25-1 and TRBJ2-1, with D possibly TRBD2 on 6 matching bases. This CDR3 spans 15 amino acids. The V gene's germline CDR1 is MGHDK and CDR2 SYGVNS. Trimming shortened V by 5 bases and J by 6 bases, and 17 bases separated the two germline ends. This CDR3 reads CASSPSGVHGNEQFF. In nucleotides, the CDR3 is TGTGCCAGCAGTCCCTCGGGGGTTCACGGCAATGAGCAGTTCTTC.

The gene calls are TRBV6-1 and TRBJ2-3; TRBD2 matches at 9 bases. The CDR3 runs 15 residues. Germline CDR1 and CDR2: MNHNS and SASEGT. With 4 bases clipped from V and 2 bases from J, the junction kept 4 bases outside the gene matches. The CDR3, as DNA: TGTGCCAGCAGTGGGCTAGCGGGACTCACAGATACGCAGTATTTT. It is translated as CASSGLAGLTDTQYF.

CDR3 DNA sequence: TGTGCCAGCAGCTTAGATGGGACTAGCGCGGACAATGAGCAGTTCTTC. It yields the protein CASSLDGTSADNEQFF. The rearrangement joins TRBV7-6 to TRBJ2-1; 10 bases are shared with TRBD2. CDR3 length: 16 amino acids. V was pared by 1 base and J by 5 bases, with 5 bases of the junction left unmatched. Germline V lookup: CDR1 SGHVS, CDR2 FNYEAQ.

In this sample, this clonotype turned up a few times. The V gene is TRBV5-1, the J gene TRBJ2-7; possibly TRBD1 for D (6 bases). The CDR3 is 12 amino acids. The V and J ends lost 1 base and 6 bases respectively, with 8 bases between them. Germline CDR1 and CDR2: SGHRS and YFSETQ. The CDR3 is CASSLTGPEQYF. The CDR3 DNA reads as TGCGCCAGCAGCTTGACAGGGCCCGAGCAGTACTTC.

The chain recombines TRBV28 with TRBJ2-7; D is uncertain. Between the trimmed V and J ends, which lost 3 bases and 0 bases, there was a span of 6 bases. Germline V gives CDR1 MDHEN, CDR2 SYDVKM. This CDR3 comprises 13 residues. CDR3 sequence: CASSFSSSYEQYF. CDR3 sequence (DNA): TGTGCCAGCAGTTTCTCCAGCTCCTACGAGCAGTACTTC.

This clonotype came up a few times. The rearrangement joins TRBV20-1 to TRBJ2-3; possible D gene TRBD1, 5 bases. The germline CDR1 and CDR2 sequences are DFQATT and SNEGSKA (reference sequence). CDR3 length: 16 amino acids. Trimming took 0 bases from V and 5 from J, leaving 18 bases between them. The CDR3 DNA reads as TGCAGTGCTAGAGATCGGATGGCAGGGCGTCGAGATACGCAGTATTTT. It translates to CSARDRMAGRRDTQYF.

The chain links TRBV12-3 or TRBV12-4 to TRBJ2-3; D is uncertain. The CDR3 length is 12 residues. Trimming left V 2 bases short and J 7 bases short, with 7 bases between. CDR3 sequence: CASSLYSNTQYF. In nucleotides, the CDR3 is TGTGCCAGCAGTTTATACTCAAATACGCAGTATTTT.

This clonotype appeared many times. The chain uses TRBV3-1 and TRBJ2-2, with a possible D match to TRBD1 (5 bases). V was pared by 6 bases and J by 8 bases, with 10 bases between. Germline V gene lookup returns CDR1 LGHDT and CDR2 YNNKEL (reference sequence). This CDR3 spans 12 amino acids. The CDR3 region is CASRPGLGELFF. CDR3 coding DNA: TGTGCCAGCAGACCAGGGTTGGGGGAGCTGTTTTTT.

This clonotype was counted a few times. The chain employs TRBV7-8 and TRBJ2-7; D call uncertain. V was shortened by 5 bases and J by 0 bases, with 14 bases between the two germline ends. The germline V gene encodes CDR1 SGHVS and CDR2 FQNEAQ. CDR3 length: 15 amino acids. CDR3 loop: CASSPRRFSSYEQYF. The CDR3 nucleotides read TGTGCCAGCAGCCCCCGCAGGTTCTCCTCCTACGAGCAGTACTTC.

In its sample, this clonotype was seen a few times. The rearrangement links TRBV29-1 to TRBJ2-3; 9 bases are shared with TRBD2. CDR1 is SQVTM, CDR2 ANQGSEA, per germline. This CDR3 is 16 amino acids long. V gave up 3 bases and J gave up 2 bases; unmatched junction bases: 9. CDR3 bases: TGCAGCGTTGATTGGTGGTCTAGCGGGATCACAGATACGCAGTATTTT. Translation gives CSVDWWSSGITDTQYF.

In its sample, this clonotype was seen many times. CDR3 bases: TGTGCCAGCGGAGACAGGGGGTTCGACGAAAAACTGTTTTTT. This encodes CASGDRGFDEKLFF. The chain carries TRBV25-1 and TRBJ1-4, with 9 nucleotides matching TRBD1. From germline, CDR1 is MGHDK and CDR2 SYGVNS. The V and J ends lost 8 bases and 8 bases, in that order; junction bases with no gene match: 9. CDR3 length: 14 amino acids.

This clonotype appeared many times. The chain links TRBV12-3 or TRBV12-4 to TRBJ1-5; D is ambiguous. The V and J ends lost 2 bases and 2 bases respectively, with 10 bases between them. This CDR3 spans 15 amino acids. CDR3 region: CASSLSDLRNQPQHF. In nucleotides, the CDR3 is TGTGCCAGCAGTTTATCCGACTTGCGCAATCAGCCCCAGCATTTT.

This clonotype was seen at least ten times. The J gene is TRBJ2-6, the V gene TRBV28; possibly TRBD1 for D (7 bases). The germline CDR1 and CDR2 sequences are MDHEN and SYDVKM. CDR3 length: 14 residues. Trimming left V 10 bases short and J 5 bases short, with 15 bases between. The DNA of the CDR3 is TGTGCCACCCGCCAGGGGGGAAGGGCCAACGTCCTGACTTTC. This translates into CATRQGGRANVLTF. The full variable domain, in which reference TRBV28 and TRBJ2-6 provide the parts outside the CDR3, is DVKVTQSSRYLVKRTGEKVFLECVQDMDHENMFWYRQDPGLGLRLIYFSYDVKMKEKGDIPEGYSVSREKKERFSLILESASTNQTSMYLCATRQGGRANVLTFGAGSRLTVL.

This clonotype came up many times. The J gene is TRBJ2-2, the V gene TRBV20-1; a weak D match, TRBD2 (6 bases). The CDR3 has 14 amino acids. V was clipped by 5 bases and J by 1 base, with 11 bases between them. Germline V gene lookup returns CDR1 DFQATT and CDR2 SNEGSKA (reference sequence). The CDR3 coding sequence is TGCAGTGCTTCCGGGACTCGGAACACCGGGGAGCTGTTTTTT. The encoded protein is CSASGTRNTGELFF.

This clonotype has ten or more counts. The chain recombines TRBV4-2 with TRBJ2-3; no reliable D call. CDR1 is LGHNA, CDR2 YNFKEQ, per germline. The CDR3 is made up of 15 amino acids. Deletions cut 1 base from V and 2 bases from J, with 10 bases between. The CDR3 region is CASSQGPRATDTQYF. CDR3 nucleotide sequence: TGTGCCAGCAGCCAAGGACCGCGAGCCACAGATACGCAGTATTTT.